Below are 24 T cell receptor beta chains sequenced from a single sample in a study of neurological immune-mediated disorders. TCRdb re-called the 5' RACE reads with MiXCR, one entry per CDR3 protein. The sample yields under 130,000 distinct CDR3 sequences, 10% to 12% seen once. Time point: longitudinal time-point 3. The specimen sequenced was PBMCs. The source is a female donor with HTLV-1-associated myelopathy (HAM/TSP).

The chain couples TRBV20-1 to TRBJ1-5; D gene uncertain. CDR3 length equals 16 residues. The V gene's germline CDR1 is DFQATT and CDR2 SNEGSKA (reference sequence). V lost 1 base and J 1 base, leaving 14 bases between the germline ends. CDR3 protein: CSARGTTRVSNQPQHF. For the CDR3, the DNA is TGCAGTGCTAGAGGCACTACCCGGGTGAGCAATCAGCCCCAGCATTTT.

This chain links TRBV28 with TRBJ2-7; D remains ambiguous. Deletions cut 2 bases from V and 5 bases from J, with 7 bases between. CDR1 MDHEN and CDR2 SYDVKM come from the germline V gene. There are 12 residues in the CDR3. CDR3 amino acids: CASSLLSHEQYF. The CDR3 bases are TGTGCCAGCAGTTTACTGTCCCACGAGCAGTACTTC.

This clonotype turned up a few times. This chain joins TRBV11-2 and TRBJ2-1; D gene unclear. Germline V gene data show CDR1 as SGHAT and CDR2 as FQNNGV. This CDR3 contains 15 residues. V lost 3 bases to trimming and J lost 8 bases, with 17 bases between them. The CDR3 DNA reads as TGTGCCAGCAGCTTGGCTGGCAGGTTATTCTATGAGCAGTTCTTC. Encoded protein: CASSLAGRLFYEQFF.

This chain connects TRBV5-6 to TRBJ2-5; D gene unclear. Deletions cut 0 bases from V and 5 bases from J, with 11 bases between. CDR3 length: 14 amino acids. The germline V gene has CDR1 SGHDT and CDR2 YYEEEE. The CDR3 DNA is TGTGCCAGCAGCTTGGCGGTGGTCCCGGAGACCCAGTACTTC. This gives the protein CASSLAVVPETQYF.

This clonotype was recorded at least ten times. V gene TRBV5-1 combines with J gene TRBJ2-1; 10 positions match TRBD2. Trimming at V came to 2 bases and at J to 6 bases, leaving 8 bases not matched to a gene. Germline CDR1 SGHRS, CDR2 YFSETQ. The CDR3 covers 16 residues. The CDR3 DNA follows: TGCGCCAGCAGCTTCCATCTAGCGGGGGCCGGCAATGAGCAGTTCTTC. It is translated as CASSFHLAGAGNEQFF.

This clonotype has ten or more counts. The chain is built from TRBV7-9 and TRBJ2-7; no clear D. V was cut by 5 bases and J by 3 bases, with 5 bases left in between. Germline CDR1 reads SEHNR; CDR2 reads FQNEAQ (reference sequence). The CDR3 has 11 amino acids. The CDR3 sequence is CASSINYEQYF. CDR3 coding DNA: TGTGCCAGCAGCATCAACTACGAGCAGTACTTC.

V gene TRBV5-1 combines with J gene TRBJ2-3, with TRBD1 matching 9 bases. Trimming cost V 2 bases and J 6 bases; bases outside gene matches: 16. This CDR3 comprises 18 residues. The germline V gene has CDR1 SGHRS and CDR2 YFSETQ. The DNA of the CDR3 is TGCGCCAGCAGCTTCAATGGACAGGGGTACACTCTCCAGGATACGCAGTATTTT. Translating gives CASSFNGQGYTLQDTQYF.

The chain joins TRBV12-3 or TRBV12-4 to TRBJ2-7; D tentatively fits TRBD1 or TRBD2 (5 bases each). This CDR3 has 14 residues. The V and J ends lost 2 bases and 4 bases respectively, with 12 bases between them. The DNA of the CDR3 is TGTGCCAGCAGTTTATCCGGGGCTACGTACGAGCAGTACTTC. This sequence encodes CASSLSGATYEQYF.

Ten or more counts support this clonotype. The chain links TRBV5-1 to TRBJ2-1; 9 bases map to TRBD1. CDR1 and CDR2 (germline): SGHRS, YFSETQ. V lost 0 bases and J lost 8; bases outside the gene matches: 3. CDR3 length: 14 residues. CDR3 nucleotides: TGCGCCAGCAGCTTGGGGACAGGGGTTGATGAGCAGTTCTTC. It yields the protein CASSLGTGVDEQFF. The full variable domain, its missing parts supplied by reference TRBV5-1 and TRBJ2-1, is KAGVTQTPRYLIKTRGQQVTLSCSPISGHRSVSWYQQTPGQGLQFLFEYFSETQRNKGNFPGRFSGRQFSNSRSEMNVSTLELGDSALYLCASSLGTGVDEQFFGPGTRLTVL.

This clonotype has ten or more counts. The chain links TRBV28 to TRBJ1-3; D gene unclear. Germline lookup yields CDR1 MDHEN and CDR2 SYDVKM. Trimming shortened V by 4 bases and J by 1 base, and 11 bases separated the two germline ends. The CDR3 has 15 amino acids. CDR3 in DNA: TGTGCCAGCAGTTCACTCTTATTTTCTGGAAACACCATATATTTT. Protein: CASSSLLFSGNTIYF.

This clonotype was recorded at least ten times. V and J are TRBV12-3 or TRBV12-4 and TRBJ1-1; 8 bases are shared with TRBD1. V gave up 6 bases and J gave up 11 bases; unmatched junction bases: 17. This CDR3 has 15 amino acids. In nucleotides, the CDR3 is TGTGCCAGCAGCCCTATAGGACAGGGCTCCAACGGGGCTTTCTTT. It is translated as CASSPIGQGSNGAFF.

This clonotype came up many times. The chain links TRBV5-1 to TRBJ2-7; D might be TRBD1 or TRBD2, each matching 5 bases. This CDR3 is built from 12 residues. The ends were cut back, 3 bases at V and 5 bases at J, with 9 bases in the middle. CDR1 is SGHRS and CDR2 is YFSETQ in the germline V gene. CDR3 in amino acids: CASSSEGHEQYF. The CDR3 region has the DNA TGCGCCAGCAGCTCAGAGGGACACGAGCAGTACTTC.

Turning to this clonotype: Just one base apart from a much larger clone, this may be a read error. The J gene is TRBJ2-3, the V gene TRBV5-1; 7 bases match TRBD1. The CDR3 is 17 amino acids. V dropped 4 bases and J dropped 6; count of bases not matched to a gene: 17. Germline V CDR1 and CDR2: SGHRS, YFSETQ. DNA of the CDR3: TGCGCCAGCAGCCGGGGTTTTTGGCAGGGGGAAGACGATACGCAGTATTTT. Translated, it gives CASSRGFWQGEDDTQYF.

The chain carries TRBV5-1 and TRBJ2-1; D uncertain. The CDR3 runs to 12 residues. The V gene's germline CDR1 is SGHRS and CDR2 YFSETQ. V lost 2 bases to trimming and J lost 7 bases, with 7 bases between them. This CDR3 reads CASSLGWNEQFF. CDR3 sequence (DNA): TGCGCCAGCAGCTTAGGGTGGAATGAGCAGTTCTTC.

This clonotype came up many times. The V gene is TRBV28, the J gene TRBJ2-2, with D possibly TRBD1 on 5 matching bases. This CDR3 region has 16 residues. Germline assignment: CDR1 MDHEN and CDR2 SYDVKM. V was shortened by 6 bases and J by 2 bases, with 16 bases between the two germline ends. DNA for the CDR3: TGTGCCAGCAGCCTCGGGCAGGGCGGTAACACCGGGGAGCTGTTTTTT. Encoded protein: CASSLGQGGNTGELFF.

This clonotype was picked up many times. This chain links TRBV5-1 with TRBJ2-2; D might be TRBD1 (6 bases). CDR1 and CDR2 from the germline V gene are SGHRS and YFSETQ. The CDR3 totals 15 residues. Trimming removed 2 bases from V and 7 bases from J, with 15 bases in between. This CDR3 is CASSLPGVGGGELFF. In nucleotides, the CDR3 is TGCGCCAGCAGCTTACCAGGGGTAGGAGGCGGGGAGCTGTTTTTT.

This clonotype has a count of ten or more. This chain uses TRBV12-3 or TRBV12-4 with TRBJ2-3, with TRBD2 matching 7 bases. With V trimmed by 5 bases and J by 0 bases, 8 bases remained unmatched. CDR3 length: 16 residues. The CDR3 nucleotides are TGTGCCAGCAGTGTCATCGGGAGGACTAGCACAGATACGCAGTATTTT. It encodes CASSVIGRTSTDTQYF.

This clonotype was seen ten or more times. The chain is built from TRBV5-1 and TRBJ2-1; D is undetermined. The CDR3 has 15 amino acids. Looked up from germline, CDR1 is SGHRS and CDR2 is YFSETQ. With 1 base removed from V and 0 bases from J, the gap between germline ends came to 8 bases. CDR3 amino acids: CASSLSISSYNEQFF. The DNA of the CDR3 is TGCGCCAGCAGCTTGAGCATCAGCTCCTACAATGAGCAGTTCTTC.

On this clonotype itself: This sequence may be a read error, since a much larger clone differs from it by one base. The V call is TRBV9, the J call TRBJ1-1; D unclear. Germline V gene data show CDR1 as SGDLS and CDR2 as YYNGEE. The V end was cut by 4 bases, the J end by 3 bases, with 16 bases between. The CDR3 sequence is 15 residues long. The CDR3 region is CASSLGLGGDTEAFF. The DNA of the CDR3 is TGTGCCAGCAGCCTAGGTCTGGGCGGGGACACTGAAGCTTTCTTT.

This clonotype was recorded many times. CDR3 sequence (DNA): TGCAGTGCTAGAGATTTTAGCGGGGCCTACGAGCAGTACTTC. It yields the protein CSARDFSGAYEQYF. This rearrangement joins TRBV20-1 to TRBJ2-7, with 8 bases fitting TRBD2. V trimming: 0 bases; J trimming: 2 bases; junction bases outside the gene matches: 3. Germline V gives CDR1 DFQATT, CDR2 SNEGSKA (reference sequence). The CDR3 loop spans 14 amino acids.

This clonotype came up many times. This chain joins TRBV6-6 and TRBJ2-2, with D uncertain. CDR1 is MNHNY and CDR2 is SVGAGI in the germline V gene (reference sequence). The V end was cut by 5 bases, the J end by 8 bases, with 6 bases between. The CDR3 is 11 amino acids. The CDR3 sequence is CASSPMGELFF. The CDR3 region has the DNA TGTGCCAGCAGTCCAATGGGGGAGCTGTTTTTT.

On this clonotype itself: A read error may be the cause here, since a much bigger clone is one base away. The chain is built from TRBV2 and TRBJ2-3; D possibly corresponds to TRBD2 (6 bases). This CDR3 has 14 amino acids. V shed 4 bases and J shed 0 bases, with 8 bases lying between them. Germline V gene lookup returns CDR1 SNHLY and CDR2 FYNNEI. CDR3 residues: CASSGLASTDTQYF. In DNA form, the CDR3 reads TGTGCCAGCAGTGGGCTAGCGAGCACAGATACGCAGTATTTT.

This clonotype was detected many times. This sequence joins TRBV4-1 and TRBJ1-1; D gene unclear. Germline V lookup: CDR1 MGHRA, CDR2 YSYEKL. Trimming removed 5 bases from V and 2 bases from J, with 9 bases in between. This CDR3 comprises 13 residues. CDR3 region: CASSGSVNTEAFF. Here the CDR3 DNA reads TGCGCCAGCAGCGGTTCAGTTAACACTGAAGCTTTCTTT.

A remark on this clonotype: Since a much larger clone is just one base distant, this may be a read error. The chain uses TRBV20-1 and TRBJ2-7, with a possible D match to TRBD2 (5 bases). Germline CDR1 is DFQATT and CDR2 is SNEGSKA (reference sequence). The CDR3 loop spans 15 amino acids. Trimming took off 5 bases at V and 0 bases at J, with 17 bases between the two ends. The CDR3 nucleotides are TGCAGTGCTCCCCGCCTCGGGGAGAGCTCCTACGAGCAGTACTTC. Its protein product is CSAPRLGESSYEQYF.